This TCR beta chain was sequenced during a study of blood T cells in healthy people across ages. As for this clonotype: What it binds is not known.

Study-wide points: Strong correlation existed between TCR beta diversity and naive T cell percentage.

Together with a sample-barcoded 5' primer, a J-beta primer mix was included in a second PCR lasting about 7 to 11 cycles. Carrying 12 random nucleotides, a template-switch adaptor labeled each individual cDNA molecule. No fewer than 2.5 million CDR3-containing paired-end reads came from each sample. TCRdb re-derived calls from the 5' RACE reads in MiXCR, one entry per CDR3 protein. Of 600,000 or so distinct CDR3 sequences listed, around 21% are singletons. Isolating PBMCs gave at least 6 million of these cells per sample. V was trimmed by 3 bases and J by 2 bases, leaving 17 bases between them. CDR1 is MDHEN and CDR2 is SYDVKM in the germline V gene. The CDR3 is 18 residues long.

The chain carries TRBV28 and TRBJ2-6; a possible D gene is TRBD1 (6 bases). The clonotype was recovered from a man in his 70s in good health. The sample taken for sequencing was blood. The chain's CDR3 is CASSFPTGAGPGANVLTF. The CDR3 DNA reads as TGTGCCAGCAGTTTTCCGACAGGCGCTGGACCTGGGGCCAACGTCCTGACTTTC.